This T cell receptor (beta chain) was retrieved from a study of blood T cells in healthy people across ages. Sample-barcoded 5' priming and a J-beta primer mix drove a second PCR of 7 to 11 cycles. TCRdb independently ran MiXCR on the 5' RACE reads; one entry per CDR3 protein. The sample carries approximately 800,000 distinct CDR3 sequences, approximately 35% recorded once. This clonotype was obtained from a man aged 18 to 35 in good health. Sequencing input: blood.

The CDR3: CSVALSYGYTF. The CDR3 DNA sequence: TGCAGCGTTGCTCTGAGCTATGGCTACACCTTC. The V gene is TRBV29-1, the J gene TRBJ1-2; D uncertain. V was clipped by 4 bases and J by 4 bases, with 7 bases between them. In germline, CDR1 is SQVTM, CDR2 ANQGSEA. This CDR3 contains 11 residues.